This T cell receptor (beta chain) was captured in a study of T cells in Graves' hyperthyroidism and ophthalmopathy (dated by TCRdb to the late 2010s). Regarding the study in general: Peripheral blood samples were taken at initial diagnosis, before any treatment was given. To identify TCR V-J signatures that set the groups apart, the researchers used a discovery cohort of about a hundred patients, made up of roughly 40 with Graves' ophthalmopathy and 57 with stable Graves' hyperthyroidism. Prospective prediction of ophthalmopathy was tested in an independent validation cohort of about 19 hyperthyroidism patients and 17 patients who later progressed to ophthalmopathy. The roughly 99 discovery patients were divided at random into training and test sets in a 7:3 ratio. The study also compared thyroid tissue and blood T-cell repertoires from over 5 Graves' hyperthyroidism patients. Following sampling, methimazole starting at 30 mg daily was given to hyperthyroidism patients, and high-dose intravenous methylprednisolone was given to ophthalmopathy patients. The paper describes TCR Vbeta CDR3 sequencing of 130 to 150 peripheral blood samples, made up of 43 ophthalmopathy patients, roughly 75 hyperthyroidism patients and 17 progressor patients. Overall study outcomes, separate from this receptor: Blood samples also contained most of the expanded thyroid clonotypes (frequency above 0.001), which suggests that blood repertoires may reflect thyroid immune responses. Ophthalmopathy was separated from stable hyperthyroidism by a 13 V-J signature model, with approximately 89% sensitivity and 81% to 82% specificity obtained in cross-validation and 80%/75% obtained in testing. During validation, the model predicted progression to ophthalmopathy a median of approximately 7 months ahead of onset, with around 70% sensitivity and roughly 75% specificity. Sample size was not statistically predetermined, and blinding of investigators to group allocation was not performed.

A word on this clonotype: This receptor's antigen is unknown. The sample holds no much larger clone one base away, and base qualities are not on file.

The CDR3 measures 13 amino acids from cysteine to phenylalanine. Of all the DNA, just the CDR3 is kept, 39 bases in frame from base 1. Looking up the germline V gene yields CDR1 MDHEN and CDR2 SYDVKM. Trimming leaves V shorter by 4 bases and J shorter by 12 bases, with the junction holding 1 base beyond the gene matches. The TCR beta CDR3 regions were amplified from RNA transcripts. The TCR CDR3 was subjected to a first round of RT-PCR using the HTBI primer set and the Qiagen OneStep RT-PCR kit. A second multiplex PCR round built the libraries, followed by size selection and purification. Paired-end sequencing of the libraries was performed with 100 bp reads on an Illumina HiSeq2000. On the study's bioinformatics: SOAPnuke was used to process the raw data, with reads discarded if the reads contained adapters or uncalled bases, had a mean Phred below 15, or lacked an exact constant-primer or identifier match. COPE v1.2.5 was used to merge the high-quality paired reads, and each unique nucleotide sequence was defined as a clonotype. MiTCR v1.1 was used to align clonotypes to the IMGT TRBV, TRBD and TRBJ reference segments. Only V-J combinations with frequency above 0.0001, covering 99.2% of repertoires, were analysed. A TCS score was defined as the ratio between F50 (clonal expansion) and ExV (chaos), using BLOSUM62-based TCRdist between CDR3 peptides within each V-J. Welch's t-statistics and random forest reduced around 510 V-J features to 13, which were used in a naive Bayes classifier (R e1071). TCRdb reprocessed the public reads (quality trimming at Q25 with fastp, clone calling with MiXCR) and kept in-frame beta chains. CDR3 protein duplicates are merged, each entry listing the most common genes and DNA. None of the V and J calls come from the authors' own analysis; TCRdb made them. A total of fewer than 800,000 distinct CDR3 sequences appear in this sample, 16% of them only once. Jointly, the top ten make up around 8.1% of the sample.

Graves' hyperthyroidism was defined as stable when no progression to ophthalmopathy occurred over 18 months of follow-up. Hyperthyroidism patients were aged 18 to 65 years and newly diagnosed, with disease duration of less than 2 months. The study excluded patients with uncontrolled infections, other autoimmune diseases, pregnancy or lactation. Diagnoses were established on the basis of clinical symptoms, serum thyroxine and TRAb, thyroid ultrasound, and orbital computed tomography. Ficoll-Paque density gradient centrifugation was used to isolate PBMCs from 9.5 to 10 ml of fresh peripheral blood. Total RNA was extracted with Trizol reagent, and quality was checked on an Agilent 2100 Bioanalyzer.

Sequences were obtained from blood. The chain employs TRBV28 and TRBJ2-4; 15 nucleotides in the junction match TRBD2. This TCR was sampled from a man younger than 35 with Graves' hyperthyroidism. The CDR3 in this case is CASSWGLAGGQYF. The nucleotide sequence is TGTGCCAGCAGTTGGGGACTAGCGGGAGGTCAGTACTTC.